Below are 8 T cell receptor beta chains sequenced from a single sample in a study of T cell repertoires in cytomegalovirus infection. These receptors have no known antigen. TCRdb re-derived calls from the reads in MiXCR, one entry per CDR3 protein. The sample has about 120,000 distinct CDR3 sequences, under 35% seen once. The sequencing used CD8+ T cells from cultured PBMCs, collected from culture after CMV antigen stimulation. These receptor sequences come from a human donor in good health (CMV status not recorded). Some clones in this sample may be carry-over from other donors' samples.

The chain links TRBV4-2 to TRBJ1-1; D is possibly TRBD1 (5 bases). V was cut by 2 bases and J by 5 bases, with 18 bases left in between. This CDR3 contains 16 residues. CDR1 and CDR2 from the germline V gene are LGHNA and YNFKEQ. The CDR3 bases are TGTGCCAGCAGCCAACATTGGGGGGGGGTAGGAACTGAAGCTTTCTTT. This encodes CASSQHWGGVGTEAFF.

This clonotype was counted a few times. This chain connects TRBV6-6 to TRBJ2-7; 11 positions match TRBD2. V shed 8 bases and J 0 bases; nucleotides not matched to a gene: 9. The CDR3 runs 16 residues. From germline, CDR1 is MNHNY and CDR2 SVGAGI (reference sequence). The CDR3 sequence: CASGEIAGGSSYEQYF. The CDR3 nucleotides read TGTGCCAGCGGGGAAATAGCGGGGGGGAGCTCCTACGAGCAGTACTTC.

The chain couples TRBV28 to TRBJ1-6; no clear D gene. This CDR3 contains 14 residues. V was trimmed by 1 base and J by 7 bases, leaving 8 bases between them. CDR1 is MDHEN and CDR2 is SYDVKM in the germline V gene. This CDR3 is CASSLFPENSPLHF. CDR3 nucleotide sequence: TGTGCCAGCAGTTTATTTCCGGAAAATTCACCCCTCCACTTT.

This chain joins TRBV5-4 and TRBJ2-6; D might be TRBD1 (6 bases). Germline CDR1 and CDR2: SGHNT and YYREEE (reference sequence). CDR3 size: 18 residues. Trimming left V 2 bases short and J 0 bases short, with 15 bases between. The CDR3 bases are TGTGCCAGCAGCTTAGATACAGGGTACCCCTCTGGGGCCAACGTCCTGACTTTC. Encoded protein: CASSLDTGYPSGANVLTF.

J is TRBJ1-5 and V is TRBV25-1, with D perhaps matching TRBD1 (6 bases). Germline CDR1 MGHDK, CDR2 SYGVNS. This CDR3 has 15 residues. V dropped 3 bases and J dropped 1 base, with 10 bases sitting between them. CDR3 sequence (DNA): TGTGCCAGCAGTGAGGGGACAACGAGCAATCAGCCCCAGCATTTT. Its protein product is CASSEGTTSNQPQHF.

The CDR3 loop is CASSHTGLVVPFF. DNA of the CDR3: TGTGCCAGCAGTCACACCGGACTAGTTGTGCCGTTCTTC. V and J are TRBV6-2 or TRBV6-3 and TRBJ2-1; 7 nucleotides line up with TRBD2. Germline assignment: CDR1 MNHEY and CDR2 SVGEGT. The junction had 13 bases not matched to a gene; V was cut back by 5 bases and J by 15 bases. The CDR3 has 13 residues.

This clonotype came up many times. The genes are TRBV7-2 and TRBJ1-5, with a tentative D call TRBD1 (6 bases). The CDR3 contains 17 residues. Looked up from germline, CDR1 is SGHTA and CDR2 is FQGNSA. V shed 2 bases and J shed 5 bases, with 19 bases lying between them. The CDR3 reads CASSLPPAEGDDQPQHF. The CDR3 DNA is TGTGCCAGCAGCTTACCCCCGGCGGAGGGGGATGATCAGCCCCAGCATTTT.

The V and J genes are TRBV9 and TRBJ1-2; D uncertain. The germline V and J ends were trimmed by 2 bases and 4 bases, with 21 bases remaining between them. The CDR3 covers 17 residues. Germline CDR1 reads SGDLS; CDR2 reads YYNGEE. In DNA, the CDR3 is TGTGCCAGCAGCGTCACTCCTAGTACGGGGAGAGGCTATGGCTACACCTTC. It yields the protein CASSVTPSTGRGYGYTF.